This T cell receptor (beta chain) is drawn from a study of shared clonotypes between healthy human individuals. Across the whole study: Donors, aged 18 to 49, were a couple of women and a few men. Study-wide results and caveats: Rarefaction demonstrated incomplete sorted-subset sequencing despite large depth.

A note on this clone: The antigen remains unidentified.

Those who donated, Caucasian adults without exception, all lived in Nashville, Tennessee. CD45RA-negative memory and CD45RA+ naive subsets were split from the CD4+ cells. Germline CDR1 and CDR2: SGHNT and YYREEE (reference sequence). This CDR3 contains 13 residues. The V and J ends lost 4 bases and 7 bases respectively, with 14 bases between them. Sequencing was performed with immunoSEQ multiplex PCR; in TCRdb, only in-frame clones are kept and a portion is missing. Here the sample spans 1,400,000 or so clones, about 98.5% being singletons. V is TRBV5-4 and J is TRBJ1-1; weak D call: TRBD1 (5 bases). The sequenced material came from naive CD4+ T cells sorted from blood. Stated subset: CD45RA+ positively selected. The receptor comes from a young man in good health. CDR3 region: CASSLAGRDEAFF. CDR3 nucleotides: TGTGCCAGCAGCCTGGCAGGGCGGGATGAAGCTTTCTTT.